This is a list of T cell receptor beta chains from one sample in a study of cytomegalovirus exposure and HLA in healthy donors. Sequenced by immunoSEQ multiplex PCR; TCRdb stores in-frame clones only, minus some. The sample contains under 100,000 clones, around three quarters of which appear only once. Sequencing was done on a sample of PBMCs. The receptor set was obtained from a woman in her forties or fifties in good health and CMV-seropositive. Each CDR3 is given with its conserved first and last residue. The order of the fields is D gene, V gene, J gene, clone size, CDR3 DNA, CDR3 protein. The D gene is left open where the match is weak. A row's size may be missing; if present it is once, few, many or a size class.

D gene: NA; V gene: TRBV5-1; J gene: TRBJ1-1; clone size: NA; CDR3 DNA: TGCGCCAGCAGCTTGGCAGCAGGCCAAAACACTGAAGCTTTCTTT; CDR3 protein: CASSLAAGQNTEAFF
D gene: NA; V gene: TRBV5-1; J gene: TRBJ2-7; clone size: NA; CDR3 DNA: TGCGCCAGCAGCTTGGGACAGTACGAGCAGTACTTC; CDR3 protein: CASSLGQYEQYF
D gene: NA; V gene: TRBV13; J gene: TRBJ2-1; clone size: NA; CDR3 DNA: TGTGCCAGCAGCGCACGGCTCGAGGTTCCCTACAATGAGCAGTTCTTC; CDR3 protein: CASSARLEVPYNEQFF
D gene: NA; V gene: TRBV30; J gene: TRBJ1-5; clone size: NA; CDR3 DNA: TGTGCCTGGAGCATGAGGGACAATCAGCCCCAGCATTTT; CDR3 protein: CAWSMRDNQPQHF
D gene: TRBD1; V gene: TRBV5-4; J gene: TRBJ2-5; clone size: NA; CDR3 DNA: TGTGCCAGCAGCAGACCCGGGACAGGACAAGAGACCCAGTACTTC; CDR3 protein: CASSRPGTGQETQYF
D gene: TRBD2; V gene: TRBV10-3; J gene: TRBJ2-3; clone size: NA; CDR3 DNA: TGTGCCATCAGTGACGGGACTAGCGCAGATACGCAGTATTTT; CDR3 protein: CAISDGTSADTQYF
D gene: NA; V gene: TRBV27; J gene: TRBJ1-1; clone size: NA; CDR3 DNA: TGTGCCAGCAGTTTATCGAACGGGGTCCGCGACAAAGCTTTCTTT; CDR3 protein: CASSLSNGVRDKAFF
D gene: NA; V gene: TRBV10-1; J gene: TRBJ1-1; clone size: NA; CDR3 DNA: TGCGCCAGCTCTTCGGGAATGAACACTGAAGCTTTCTTT; CDR3 protein: CASSSGMNTEAFF
D gene: NA; V gene: TRBV5-1; J gene: TRBJ1-3; clone size: NA; CDR3 DNA: TGCGCCAGCAGCTTGGTCGGGGGAAGTGGAAACACCATATATTTT; CDR3 protein: CASSLVGGSGNTIYF
D gene: TRBD1; V gene: TRBV10-3; J gene: TRBJ2-2; clone size: few; CDR3 DNA: TGTGCCATCAGAACGGACAGGCTGAACACCGGGGAGCTGTTTTTT; CDR3 protein: CAIRTDRLNTGELFF
D gene: TRBD1; V gene: TRBV11-2; J gene: TRBJ2-6; clone size: NA; CDR3 DNA: TGTGCCAGCAGCTTAGTGGCCCCTGGGACAGTTGGGGCCAACGTCCTGACTTTC; CDR3 protein: CASSLVAPGTVGANVLTF
D gene: NA; V gene: TRBV6-5; J gene: TRBJ1-3; clone size: NA; CDR3 DNA: TGTGCCAGCAGTTACGGGGACTCCGGAAACACCATATATTTT; CDR3 protein: CASSYGDSGNTIYF
D gene: NA; V gene: TRBV19; J gene: TRBJ1-5; clone size: NA; CDR3 DNA: TGTGCCAGTAGTATCCAGTACAATCAGCCCCAGCATTTT; CDR3 protein: CASSIQYNQPQHF
D gene: TRBD1; V gene: TRBV7-9; J gene: TRBJ1-1; clone size: few; CDR3 DNA: TGTTCCAGCAGCTTACAGGGGATGGAAGCTTTCTTT; CDR3 protein: CSSSLQGMEAFF
D gene: NA; V gene: TRBV11-2; J gene: TRBJ2-6; clone size: few; CDR3 DNA: TGTGCCAGCAGCGCCTGGTCAGGGCTGGGGGCCAACGTCCTGACTTTC; CDR3 protein: CASSAWSGLGANVLTF
D gene: TRBD2; V gene: TRBV19; J gene: TRBJ2-1; clone size: few; CDR3 DNA: TGTGCCAGTACTTGGTCATCGGGGGGAGGGAATGAGCAGTTCTTC; CDR3 protein: CASTWSSGGGNEQFF
D gene: NA; V gene: TRBV11-1; J gene: TRBJ2-1; clone size: once; CDR3 DNA: TGTGCCAGCAGCTTAGGAGGTTCCTACAATGAGCAGTTCTTC; CDR3 protein: CASSLGGSYNEQFF
D gene: TRBD2; V gene: TRBV7-3; J gene: TRBJ2-7; clone size: NA; CDR3 DNA: TGTGCCAGCAGCTTAATATCACCGGGACTAGCGGTCTACGAGCAGTACTTC; CDR3 protein: CASSLISPGLAVYEQYF
D gene: TRBD1; V gene: TRBV18; J gene: TRBJ1-1; clone size: few; CDR3 DNA: TGTGCCAGCTCACCCGGGACAGGGGTATCTCCAGGACACACTGAAGCTTTCTTT; CDR3 protein: CASSPGTGVSPGHTEAFF
D gene: TRBD1; V gene: TRBV5-1; J gene: TRBJ2-7; clone size: NA; CDR3 DNA: TGCGCCAGCAGCTGGGGACAGTCCAGCTCCTACGAGCAGTACTTC; CDR3 protein: CASSWGQSSSYEQYF
D gene: TRBD2; V gene: TRBV7-9; J gene: TRBJ2-3; clone size: NA; CDR3 DNA: TGTGCCAGCAGCTTTGAAGCGGGATTTAATACGCAGTATTTT; CDR3 protein: CASSFEAGFNTQYF
D gene: NA; V gene: TRBV28; J gene: TRBJ2-7; clone size: NA; CDR3 DNA: TGTGCCACCACGGGACAACCCTACGAGCAGTACTTC; CDR3 protein: CATTGQPYEQYF
D gene: TRBD2; V gene: TRBV30; J gene: TRBJ2-1; clone size: few; CDR3 DNA: TGTGCCTGGGGGGGCCAACTAGCGGGTTCCAATGAGCAGTTCTTC; CDR3 protein: CAWGGQLAGSNEQFF
D gene: NA; V gene: TRBV7-8; J gene: TRBJ1-1; clone size: few; CDR3 DNA: TGTGCCAGCACTAAACCGGGGGATAGGAACACTGAAGCTTTCTTT; CDR3 protein: CASTKPGDRNTEAFF
D gene: TRBD1; V gene: TRBV4-2; J gene: TRBJ2-2; clone size: NA; CDR3 DNA: TGTGCCAGCAGCCCACCACCGGGACAGGGGTCACTGGGGGCTTACGCCGGGGAGCTGTTTTTT; CDR3 protein: CASSPPPGQGSLGAYAGELFF
D gene: NA; V gene: TRBV7-9; J gene: TRBJ2-7; clone size: few; CDR3 DNA: TGTGCCAGCAGCCCCGACAGCGACCCAAGCGAGCAGTACTTC; CDR3 protein: CASSPDSDPSEQYF
D gene: TRBD1; V gene: TRBV28; J gene: TRBJ1-1; clone size: NA; CDR3 DNA: TGTGCCAGCAGTCCTTTGAAGGCAGGGGGAATCTTAGGGGCTGAAGCTTTCTTT; CDR3 protein: CASSPLKAGGILGAEAFF
D gene: NA; V gene: TRBV27; J gene: TRBJ1-1; clone size: NA; CDR3 DNA: TGTGCCAGCAGTCAGGGGAACACTGAAGCTTTCTTT; CDR3 protein: CASSQGNTEAFF
D gene: NA; V gene: TRBV30; J gene: TRBJ2-6; clone size: NA; CDR3 DNA: TGTGCCTGGAGTTTCCAAACTGGGGCCAACGTCCTGACTTTC; CDR3 protein: CAWSFQTGANVLTF
D gene: TRBD2; V gene: TRBV7-9; J gene: TRBJ2-1; clone size: NA; CDR3 DNA: TGTGCCAGCAACATAGGGAGCGGGAGGGCCAACAATGAGCAGTTCTTC; CDR3 protein: CASNIGSGRANNEQFF
D gene: NA; V gene: TRBV7-6; J gene: TRBJ2-7; clone size: NA; CDR3 DNA: TGTGCCAGCAGCCATAACAACGACAAGCCCCACGAGCAGTACTTC; CDR3 protein: CASSHNNDKPHEQYF